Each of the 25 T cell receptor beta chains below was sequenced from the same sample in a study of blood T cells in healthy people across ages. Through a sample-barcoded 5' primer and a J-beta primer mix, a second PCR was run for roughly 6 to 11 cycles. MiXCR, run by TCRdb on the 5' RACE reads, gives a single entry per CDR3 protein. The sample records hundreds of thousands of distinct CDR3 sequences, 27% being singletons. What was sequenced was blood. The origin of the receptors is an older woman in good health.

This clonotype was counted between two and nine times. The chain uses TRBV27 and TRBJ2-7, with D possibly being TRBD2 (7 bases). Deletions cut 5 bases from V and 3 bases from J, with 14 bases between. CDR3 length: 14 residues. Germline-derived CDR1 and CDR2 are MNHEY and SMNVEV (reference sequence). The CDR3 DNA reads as TGTGCCAGCAGTCGGGGGGACACCTTCTACGAGCAGTACTTC. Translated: CASSRGDTFYEQYF.

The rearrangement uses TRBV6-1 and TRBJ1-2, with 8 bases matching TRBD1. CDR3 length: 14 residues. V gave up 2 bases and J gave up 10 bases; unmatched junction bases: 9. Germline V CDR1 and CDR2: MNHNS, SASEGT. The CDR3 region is CASSEFEGQAIYTF. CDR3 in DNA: TGTGCCAGCAGTGAATTTGAGGGACAGGCCATCTACACCTTC.

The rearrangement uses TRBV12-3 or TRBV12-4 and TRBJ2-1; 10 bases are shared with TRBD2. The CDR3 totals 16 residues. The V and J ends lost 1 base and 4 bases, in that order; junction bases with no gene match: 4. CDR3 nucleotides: TGTGCCAGCAGTTTAGTCGGTAGCGGGGGGTACAATGAGCAGTTCTTC. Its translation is CASSLVGSGGYNEQFF.

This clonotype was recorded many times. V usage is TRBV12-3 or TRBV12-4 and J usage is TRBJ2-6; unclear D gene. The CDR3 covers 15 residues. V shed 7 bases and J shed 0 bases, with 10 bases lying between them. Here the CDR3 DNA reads TGTGCCAGCACCCGAGCATACTCTGGGGCCAACGTCCTGACTTTC. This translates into CASTRAYSGANVLTF.

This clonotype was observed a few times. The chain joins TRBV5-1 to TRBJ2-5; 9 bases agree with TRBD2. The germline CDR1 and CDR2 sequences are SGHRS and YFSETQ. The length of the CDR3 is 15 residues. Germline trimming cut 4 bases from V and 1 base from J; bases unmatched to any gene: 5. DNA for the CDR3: TGCGCCAGCAGCCGGACTAGCGAGCTCCAAGAGACCCAGTACTTC. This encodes CASSRTSELQETQYF.

The CDR3 DNA is TGTGCCAGCAGCTTAGAGTCAAGGACATTCACCGGGGAGCTGTTTTTT. It specifies CASSLESRTFTGELFF. J is TRBJ2-2 and V is TRBV7-8, with a tentative D call TRBD1 (5 bases). The CDR3 sequence is 16 residues long. V was trimmed by 1 base and J by 4 bases, leaving 13 bases between them. Germline CDR1 reads SGHVS; CDR2 reads FQNEAQ.

The CDR3 DNA sequence: TGTGCCACCGGTCCCCCGGGGGCCGTTCTTGAGCAGTTCTTC. Residues: CATGPPGAVLEQFF. The V call is TRBV7-9, the J call TRBJ2-1; the D call may be TRBD1 or TRBD2 (6 bases each). Deletions cut 10 bases from V and 9 bases from J, with 22 bases between. Germline values: CDR1 SEHNR, CDR2 FQNEAQ (reference sequence). CDR3 length: 14 residues.

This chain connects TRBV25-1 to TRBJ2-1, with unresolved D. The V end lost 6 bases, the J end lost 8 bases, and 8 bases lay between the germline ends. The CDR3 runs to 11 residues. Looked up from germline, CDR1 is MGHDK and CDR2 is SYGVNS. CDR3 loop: CASRRNYEQFF. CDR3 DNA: TGTGCCAGCAGGCGAAACTATGAGCAGTTCTTC. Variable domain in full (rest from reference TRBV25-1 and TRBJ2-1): EADIYQTPRYLVIGTGKKITLECSQTMGHDKMYWYQQDPGMELHLIHYSYGVNSTEKGDLSSESTVSRIRTEHFPLTLESARPSHTSQYLCASRRNYEQFFGPGTRLTVL.

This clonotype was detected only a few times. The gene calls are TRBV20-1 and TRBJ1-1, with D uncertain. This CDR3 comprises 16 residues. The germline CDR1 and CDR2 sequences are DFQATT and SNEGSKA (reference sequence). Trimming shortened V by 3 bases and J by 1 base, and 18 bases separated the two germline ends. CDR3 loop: CSASGNWVGRNTEAFF. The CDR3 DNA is TGCAGTGCTAGTGGGAATTGGGTGGGGAGGAACACTGAAGCTTTCTTT.

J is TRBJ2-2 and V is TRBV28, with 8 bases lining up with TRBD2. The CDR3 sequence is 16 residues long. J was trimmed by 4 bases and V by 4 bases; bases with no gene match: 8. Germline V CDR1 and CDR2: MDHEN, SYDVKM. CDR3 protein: CASSSGTRSSTGELFF. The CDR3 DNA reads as TGTGCCAGCAGTTCCGGGACTAGATCGAGCACCGGGGAGCTGTTTTTT.

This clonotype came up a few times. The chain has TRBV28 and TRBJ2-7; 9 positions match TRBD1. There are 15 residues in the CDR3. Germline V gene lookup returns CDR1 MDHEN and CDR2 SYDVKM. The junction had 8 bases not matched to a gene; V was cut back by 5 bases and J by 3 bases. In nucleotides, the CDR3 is TGTGCCAGCAGTCCCGGGACAGGGCAACTCTACGAGCAGTACTTC. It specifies CASSPGTGQLYEQYF. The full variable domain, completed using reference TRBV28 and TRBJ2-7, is DVKVTQSSRYLVKRTGEKVFLECVQDMDHENMFWYRQDPGLGLRLIYFSYDVKMKEKGDIPEGYSVSREKKERFSLILESASTNQTSMYLCASSPGTGQLYEQYFGPGTRLTVT.

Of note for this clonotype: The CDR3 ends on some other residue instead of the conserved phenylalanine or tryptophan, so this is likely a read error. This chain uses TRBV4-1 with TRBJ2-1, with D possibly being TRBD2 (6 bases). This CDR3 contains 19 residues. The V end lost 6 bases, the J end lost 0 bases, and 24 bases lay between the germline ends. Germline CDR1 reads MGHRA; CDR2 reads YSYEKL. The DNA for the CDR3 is TGCGCCAGCAGGGACCCGGGGGTTTTGGGCCCAGTCTCCTACAATGAGCAGTTCCTC. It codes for CASRDPGVLGPVSYNEQFL.

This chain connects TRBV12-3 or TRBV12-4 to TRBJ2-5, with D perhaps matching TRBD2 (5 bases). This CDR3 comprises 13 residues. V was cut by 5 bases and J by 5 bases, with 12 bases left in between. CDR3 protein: CASSDTGLETQYF. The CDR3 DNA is TGTGCCAGCAGTGATACGGGGTTGGAGACCCAGTACTTC.

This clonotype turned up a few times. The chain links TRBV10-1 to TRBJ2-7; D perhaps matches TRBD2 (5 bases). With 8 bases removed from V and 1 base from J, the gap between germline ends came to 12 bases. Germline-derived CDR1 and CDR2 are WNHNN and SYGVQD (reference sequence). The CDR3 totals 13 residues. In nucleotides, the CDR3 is TGCGCCAGCGGTAATTCGGGGTCCTACGAGCAGTACTTC. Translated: CASGNSGSYEQYF.

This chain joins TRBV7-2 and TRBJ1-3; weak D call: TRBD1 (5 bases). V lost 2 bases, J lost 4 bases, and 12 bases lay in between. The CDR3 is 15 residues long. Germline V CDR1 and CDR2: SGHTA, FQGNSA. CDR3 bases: TGTGCCAGCAGCTTAATGTCAAGGGGCGGAAACACCATATATTTT. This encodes CASSLMSRGGNTIYF.

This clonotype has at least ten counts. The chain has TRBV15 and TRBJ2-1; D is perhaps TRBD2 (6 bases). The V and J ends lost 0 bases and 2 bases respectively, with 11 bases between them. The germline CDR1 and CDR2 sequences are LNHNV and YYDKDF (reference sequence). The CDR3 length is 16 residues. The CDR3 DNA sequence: TGTGCCACCAGCAGAGATCGGGCGGGGCCCTACAATGAGCAGTTCTTC. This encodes CATSRDRAGPYNEQFF. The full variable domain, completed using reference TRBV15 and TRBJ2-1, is DAMVIQNPRYQVTQFGKPVTLSCSQTLNHNVMYWYQQKSSQAPKLLFHYYDKDFNNEADTPDNFQSRRPNTSFCFLDIRSPGLGDTAMYLCATSRDRAGPYNEQFFGPGTRLTVL.

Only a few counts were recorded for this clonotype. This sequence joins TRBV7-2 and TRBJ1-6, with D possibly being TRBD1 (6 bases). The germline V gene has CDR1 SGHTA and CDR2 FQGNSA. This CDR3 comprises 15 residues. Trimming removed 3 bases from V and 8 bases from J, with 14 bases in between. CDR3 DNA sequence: TGTGCCAGCAGCTTGCCTAGGGGGATGGATTCACCCCTCCACTTT. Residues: CASSLPRGMDSPLHF.

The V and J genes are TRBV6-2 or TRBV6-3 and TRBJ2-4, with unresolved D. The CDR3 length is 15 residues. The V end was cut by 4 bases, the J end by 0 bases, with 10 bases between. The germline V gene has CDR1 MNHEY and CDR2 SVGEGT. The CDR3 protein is CASSWVQLAKNIQYF. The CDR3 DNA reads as TGTGCCAGCAGTTGGGTCCAACTAGCCAAAAACATTCAGTACTTC.

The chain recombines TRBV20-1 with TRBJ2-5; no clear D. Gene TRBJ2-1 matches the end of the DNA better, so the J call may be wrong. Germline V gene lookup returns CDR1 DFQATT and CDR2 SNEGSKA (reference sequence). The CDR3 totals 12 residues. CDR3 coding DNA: TGCAGTGCTAGAGATAGAACTACCGAGCAGTTCTTC. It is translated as CSARDRTTEQFF.

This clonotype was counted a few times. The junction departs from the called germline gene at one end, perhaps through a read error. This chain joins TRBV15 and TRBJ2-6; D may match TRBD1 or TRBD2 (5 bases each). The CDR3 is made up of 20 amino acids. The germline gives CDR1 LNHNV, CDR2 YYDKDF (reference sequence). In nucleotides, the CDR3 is TGTGCCACCAGCAGAGTCACTTTTCAGGGCTCCATCCCCGGGGCCAACGTCCCGACTTTC. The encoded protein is CATSRVTFQGSIPGANVPTF.

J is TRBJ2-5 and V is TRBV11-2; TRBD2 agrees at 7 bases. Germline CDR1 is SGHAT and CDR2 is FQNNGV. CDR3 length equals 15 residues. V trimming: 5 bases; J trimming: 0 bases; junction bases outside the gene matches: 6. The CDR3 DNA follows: TGTGCCAGCAGCCCCGGGACTATCAACCAAGAGACCCAGTACTTC. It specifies CASSPGTINQETQYF.

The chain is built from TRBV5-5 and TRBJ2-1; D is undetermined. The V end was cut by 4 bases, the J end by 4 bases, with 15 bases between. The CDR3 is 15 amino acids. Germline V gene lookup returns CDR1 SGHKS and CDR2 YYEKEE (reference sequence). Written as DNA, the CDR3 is TGTGCCAGCAGCCCGAACCAGGAGCCATACAATGAGCAGTTCTTC. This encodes CASSPNQEPYNEQFF.

The CDR3 is CASTSYNEQFF. In DNA form, the CDR3 reads TGTGCCAGCACATCGTACAATGAGCAGTTCTTC. The genes are TRBV6-2 or TRBV6-3 and TRBJ2-1; D ambiguous. V lost 7 bases, J lost 4 bases, and 5 bases lay in between. This CDR3 has 11 residues. Germline CDR1 and CDR2: MNHEY and SVGEGT.

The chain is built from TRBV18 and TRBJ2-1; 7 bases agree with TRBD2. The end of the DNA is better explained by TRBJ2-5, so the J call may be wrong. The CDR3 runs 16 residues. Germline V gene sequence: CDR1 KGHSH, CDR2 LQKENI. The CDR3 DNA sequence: TGTGCCAGCCGGCAAGGGACGGGAGGCAACCAAGAGACCCAGTACTTC. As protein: CASRQGTGGNQETQYF.

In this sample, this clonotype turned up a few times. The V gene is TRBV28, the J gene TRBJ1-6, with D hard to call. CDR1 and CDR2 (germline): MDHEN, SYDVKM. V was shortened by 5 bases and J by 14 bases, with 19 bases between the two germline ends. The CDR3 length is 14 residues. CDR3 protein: CASSPKPEKRSLHF. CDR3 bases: TGTGCCAGCAGTCCGAAGCCGGAGAAGCGATCCCTCCACTTT.